The rows below give T cell receptor beta chains drawn from one sample of a study of T cell repertoires in cytomegalovirus infection. A single record per CDR3 protein comes from TCRdb applying MiXCR to the reads. The table lists roughly 250,000 distinct CDR3 sequences, 9% to 15% of them singletons. The sequenced sample consisted of PBMCs. All receptors come from a human donor in good health (CMV status not recorded). Some clones in this sample may be carry-over from other donors' samples. The conserved cysteine and the conserved F or W are not part of the CDR3 here. The order of the fields is J gene, V gene, CDR3 protein.

TRBJ2-7,TRBV19,ASSIGTSGSYEQY
TRBJ1-5,TRBV2,ASTQTRNSNQPQH
TRBJ2-3,TRBV12-3/TRBV12-4,ASSLGALQSTDTQY
TRBJ2-2,TRBV20-1,SARKTGTGELF
TRBJ2-2,TRBV19,ASSYRLAGGSGELF
TRBJ2-7,TRBV2,ASSQEWGHEQY
TRBJ1-1,TRBV7-2,ASSLGQRIEAF
TRBJ2-7,TRBV5-3,ASSNGPGGYEQY
TRBJ2-3,TRBV12-3/TRBV12-4,ASSPTGLAGVS
TRBJ2-5,TRBV4-3,ASSQSRGTETQY
TRBJ2-4,TRBV7-2,ASSFPTSGKNIQY
TRBJ2-7,TRBV18,ASVSPGGQGDEQY
TRBJ2-3,TRBV7-2,ASSLGGGGFPTDTQY
TRBJ2-3,TRBV7-9,APGRQIGTDTQY
TRBJ1-1,TRBV7-8,ASSRAWVTEAF
TRBJ2-1,TRBV7-2,ASSRQVGGSYNEQF
TRBJ2-6,TRBV27,ASSLSQGYGANVLT
TRBJ2-5,TRBV28,ASTLGGQGDETQY
TRBJ2-2,TRBV19,ASSRLAGDRGELF
TRBJ1-3,TRBV6-2/TRBV6-3,ASPTGLPGNTIY
TRBJ1-4,TRBV10-3,AISPGQGNTNEKLF
TRBJ2-3,TRBV6-2/TRBV6-3,ASSYIDTQY
TRBJ2-3,TRBV6-1,ASSEGDLSTQY
TRBJ2-5,TRBV20-1,SARAEDYPTVETQY
TRBJ1-1,TRBV11-1,ASSHQTGKAF